A single sample gave rise to the 31 T cell receptor beta chains below, sequenced in a study of HIV-infected patients and healthy controls. TCRdb fed the 5' RACE reads into MiXCR, producing one record per CDR3 protein. The data hold 18,000 or so distinct CDR3 sequences, with over 15% observed a single time. Specimen: CD8+ T cells from blood. The receptors originated from a human donor in good health.

This clonotype was picked up many times. CDR3 DNA: TGCAGTGCCGGGAGTGTCAGGGAGGGCAATCAGCCCCAGCATTTT. It yields the protein CSAGSVREGNQPQHF. V and J are TRBV20-1 and TRBJ1-5; possibly TRBD1 for D (5 bases). The CDR3 has 15 amino acids. Deletions cut 6 bases from V and 2 bases from J, with 17 bases between. CDR1 and CDR2 (germline): DFQATT, SNEGSKA (reference sequence).

This rearrangement joins TRBV19 to TRBJ2-1; D possibly corresponds to TRBD2 (5 bases). Trimming left V 1 base short and J 3 bases short, with 7 bases between. CDR1 is LNHDA, CDR2 SQIVND, per germline (reference sequence). The CDR3 is 14 residues long. This chain's CDR3 is CASSIGRDYNEQFF. The CDR3 bases are TGTGCCAGTAGTATAGGACGGGACTACAATGAGCAGTTCTTC.

This clonotype has ten or more counts. V is TRBV11-2 and J is TRBJ2-1, with 7 nucleotides matching TRBD2. Germline CDR1 and CDR2: SGHAT and FQNNGV. CDR3 length: 15 residues. Trimming cost V 0 bases and J 2 bases; bases outside gene matches: 1. CDR3 sequence: CASSLELATYNEQFF. CDR3 DNA: TGTGCCAGCAGCTTAGAACTAGCGACCTACAATGAGCAGTTCTTC.

In its sample, this clonotype was seen many times. The rearrangement links TRBV9 to TRBJ2-7; 13 bases are a match to TRBD2. The CDR3 sequence is 18 residues long. The germline V gene has CDR1 SGDLS and CDR2 YYNGEE. The junction had 8 bases not matched to a gene; V was cut back by 0 bases and J by 2 bases. The CDR3 spells CASSVGTSGGALPYEQYF. DNA of the CDR3: TGTGCCAGCAGCGTAGGAACTAGCGGGGGGGCCTTGCCCTACGAGCAGTACTTC.

The table lists this clonotype with many counts. The genes are TRBV4-2 and TRBJ2-2, with TRBD2 matching over 10 bases. The CDR3 has 17 amino acids. Germline CDR1 reads LGHNA; CDR2 reads YNFKEQ. Unmatched junction bases numbered 10, after V lost 1 base and J lost 8 bases. The CDR3 DNA reads TGTGCCAGCAGCCAAGCGGCTAGCGGGAGAAAAGTGGGGGAGCTGTTTTTT. It is translated as CASSQAASGRKVGELFF.

This clonotype appeared a single time. This sequence joins TRBV27 and TRBJ2-7; TRBD2 matches at 11 bases. The CDR3 loop spans 15 amino acids. Germline CDR1 is MNHEY and CDR2 is SMNVEV (reference sequence). V gave up 5 bases and J gave up 6 bases; unmatched junction bases: 9. This CDR3 reads CASSGTSGSTSEQYF. In DNA, the CDR3 is TGTGCCAGCAGTGGAACTAGCGGGAGTACGAGCGAGCAGTACTTC.

Judged by abundance, this clonotype is medium-sized. The J gene is TRBJ2-1, the V gene TRBV7-8, with D perhaps being TRBD1 or TRBD2 (5 bases each). V shed 5 bases and J shed 5 bases, with 13 bases lying between them. The CDR3 consists of 14 residues. CDR1 and CDR2 from the germline V gene are SGHVS and FQNEAQ. The CDR3 DNA follows: TGTGCCAGCAGCCTCCCTGGGGGAGACAATGAGCAGTTCTTC. Translation: CASSLPGGDNEQFF.

This clonotype was counted at least ten times. The V and J genes are TRBV14 and TRBJ1-1; D call uncertain. Germline V gene sequence: CDR1 SGHDN, CDR2 FVKESK. Trimming cost V 0 bases and J 0 bases, with 8 bases left between them. The CDR3 spans 15 residues. The chain's CDR3 is CASSQDRGVNTEAFF. The CDR3 DNA follows: TGTGCCAGCAGCCAAGATCGTGGGGTGAACACTGAAGCTTTCTTT.

This clonotype appeared a few times. CDR3 sequence (DNA): TGTGCCACGCTCATGCTAAGGGAGAATCAGCCCCAGCATTTT. Residues: CATLMLRENQPQHF. The chain employs TRBV28 and TRBJ1-5; D uncertain. The CDR3 extends over 14 amino acids. V was cut by 10 bases and J by 4 bases, with 17 bases left in between. Germline loops: CDR1 MDHEN, CDR2 SYDVKM.

This clonotype was counted only a few times. J is TRBJ2-1 and V is TRBV6-1, with 8 bases aligning to TRBD2. After removal of 2 bases from V and 6 bases from J, the junction contained 12 bases not matched to a gene. The CDR3 has 17 amino acids. Looked up from germline, CDR1 is MNHNS and CDR2 is SASEGT. The DNA for the CDR3 is TGTGCCAGCAGTGAACCATTAGCGGGGCTGGCAGGCAATGAGCAGTTCTTC. It encodes CASSEPLAGLAGNEQFF.

This clonotype was counted a few times. This rearrangement joins TRBV19 to TRBJ1-3; a weak D match, TRBD1 (5 bases). The CDR3 length is 15 residues. Germline CDR1 reads LNHDA; CDR2 reads SQIVND (reference sequence). The ends were cut back, 4 bases at V and 0 bases at J, with 10 bases in the middle. CDR3 nucleotides: TGTGCCAGTAGTAACGGGGGATTCTCTGGAAACACCATATATTTT. As protein: CASSNGGFSGNTIYF.

This chain joins TRBV5-4 and TRBJ1-1, with D possibly being TRBD1 (5 bases). The CDR3 covers 11 residues. The ends were cut back, 5 bases at V and 11 bases at J, with 13 bases in the middle. CDR1 is SGHNT, CDR2 YYREEE, per germline (reference sequence). The CDR3 coding sequence is TGTGCCAGCAGTTCTGACAGTCGGGCTTTCTTT. Its protein is CASSSDSRAFF.

With respect to this clonotype: A much more abundant neighbour one base away suggests this may be a read error. The chain recombines TRBV4-3 with TRBJ2-3; 11 nucleotides line up with TRBD2. V lost 4 bases and J lost 6; bases outside the gene matches: 9. The germline gives CDR1 LGHNA, CDR2 YSLEER. CDR3 length: 16 residues. The CDR3 reads CASSRSLAGEGDTQYF. CDR3 in DNA: TGCGCCAGCAGCCGGTCACTAGCGGGGGAAGGGGATACGCAGTATTTT.

This clonotype was detected many times. The rearrangement links TRBV27 to TRBJ2-7, with 8 bases lining up with TRBD1. Germline V gives CDR1 MNHEY, CDR2 SMNVEV (reference sequence). With 5 bases clipped from V and 0 bases from J, the junction kept 9 bases outside the gene matches. This CDR3 has 16 residues. For the CDR3, the DNA is TGTGCCAGCAGTCCCTCCCCGGGACAGGTCTCCTACGAGCAGTACTTC. Translated, it gives CASSPSPGQVSYEQYF.

This clonotype was observed many times. The chain carries TRBV3-1 and TRBJ2-7; TRBD2 matches at 7 bases. V lost 1 base and J lost 7; bases outside the gene matches: 10. Germline CDR1 reads LGHDT; CDR2 reads YNNKEL (reference sequence). The CDR3 totals 15 residues. CDR3 nucleotide sequence: TGTGCCAGCAGCCAAGCAGCGGGGCTGACCGGGGAGCAGTACTTC. Translating it yields CASSQAAGLTGEQYF.

This chain uses TRBV14 with TRBJ2-3, with D maybe TRBD2 (6 bases). The length of the CDR3 is 16 residues. Germline V gives CDR1 SGHDN, CDR2 FVKESK. V dropped 1 base and J dropped 5 bases, with 16 bases sitting between them. CDR3 loop: CASSQVTGTGGDTQYF. In DNA form, the CDR3 reads TGTGCCAGCAGCCAAGTGACCGGGACTGGAGGAGATACGCAGTATTTT.

The chain employs TRBV19 and TRBJ2-1; 9 bases are a match to TRBD2. The length of the CDR3 is 16 residues. Germline assignment: CDR1 LNHDA and CDR2 SQIVND (reference sequence). With 3 bases clipped from V and 3 bases from J, the junction kept 6 bases outside the gene matches. Here the CDR3 DNA reads TGTGCCAGTAGTATGGGGCTAGCGGGAAACTACAATGAGCAGTTCTTC. Amino acids: CASSMGLAGNYNEQFF.

V usage is TRBV12-3 or TRBV12-4 and J usage is TRBJ1-2; TRBD1 might be the D (6 bases). Trimming left V 3 bases short and J 6 bases short, with 14 bases between. This CDR3 comprises 14 residues. CDR3 DNA sequence: TGTGCCAGCAGTTTTGGGGGGGCTTTCGATGGCTACACCTTC. Encoded protein: CASSFGGAFDGYTF.

The chain uses TRBV7-6 and TRBJ2-2; D could derive from TRBD1 or TRBD2 (5 bases each). Germline V gene sequence: CDR1 SGHVS, CDR2 FNYEAQ. Between the trimmed V and J ends, which lost 9 bases and 7 bases, there was a span of 24 bases. The CDR3 spans 16 residues. CDR3: CARNLRPGKRVGELFF. The DNA of the CDR3 is TGTGCCAGAAACCTGCGGCCAGGGAAGAGGGTCGGGGAGCTGTTTTTT.

This clonotype counts as medium-sized. The chain carries TRBV6-1 and TRBJ2-1, with D perhaps matching TRBD1 (6 bases). The V gene's germline CDR1 is MNHNS and CDR2 SASEGT. V lost 1 base and J 6 bases, leaving 10 bases between the germline ends. CDR3 length: 14 amino acids. CDR3 sequence: CASSEGEGGNEQFF. Here the CDR3 DNA reads TGTGCCAGCAGTGAAGGAGAAGGGGGCAATGAGCAGTTCTTC.

This clonotype was recorded many times. The chain uses TRBV7-9 and TRBJ2-7; 8 bases are shared with TRBD2. From germline, CDR1 is SEHNR and CDR2 FQNEAQ (reference sequence). The CDR3 totals 14 residues. V trimming: 5 bases; J trimming: 2 bases; junction bases outside the gene matches: 5. This CDR3 is CASSPTSGPYEQYF. The CDR3 bases are TGTGCCAGCAGCCCCACTAGCGGCCCCTACGAGCAGTACTTC.

This clonotype is labeled medium-sized. The rearrangement links TRBV20-1 to TRBJ2-1, with a tentative D call TRBD2 (5 bases). Per the germline V gene, CDR1 is DFQATT and CDR2 is SNEGSKA (reference sequence). Trimming removed 3 bases at V and 2 bases at J, with 14 bases between. This CDR3 comprises 15 residues. The CDR3 is CSASNPGRPYNEQFF. For the CDR3, the DNA is TGCAGTGCTAGCAACCCGGGAAGACCCTACAATGAGCAGTTCTTC.

This clonotype showed up just a few times. The chain combines TRBV13 with TRBJ1-5; 7 nucleotides align to TRBD1. Germline trimming cut 5 bases from V and 7 bases from J; bases unmatched to any gene: 11. There are 15 residues in the CDR3. CDR1 and CDR2 from the germline V gene are PRHDT and FYEKMQ (reference sequence). This CDR3 reads CASSSRDSGAQPQHF. The DNA for the CDR3 is TGTGCCAGCAGCAGCCGGGACAGTGGAGCGCAGCCCCAGCATTTT.

There are many counts of this clonotype. The chain employs TRBV20-1 and TRBJ2-7; D is unclear. The CDR3 is made up of 14 amino acids. The V end lost 5 bases, the J end lost 2 bases, and 16 bases lay between the germline ends. CDR1 is DFQATT, CDR2 SNEGSKA, per germline (reference sequence). DNA of the CDR3: TGCAGTGCTCCGGTCGGCAGCCTCCCCTACGAGCAGTACTTC. This encodes CSAPVGSLPYEQYF.

The V gene is TRBV6-5, the J gene TRBJ1-5; a possible D gene is TRBD1 (5 bases). Germline V gene data show CDR1 as MNHEY and CDR2 as SVGAGI. The germline V and J ends were trimmed by 4 bases and 4 bases, with 11 bases remaining between them. The CDR3 extends over 14 amino acids. The CDR3 coding sequence is TGTGCCAGCAGTTCATCAGGGCTGAATCAGCCCCAGCATTTT. This gives the protein CASSSSGLNQPQHF.

This chain links TRBV15 with TRBJ1-1; D gene ambiguous. With 0 bases removed from V and 2 bases from J, the gap between germline ends came to 10 bases. The germline V gene encodes CDR1 LNHNV and CDR2 YYDKDF (reference sequence). CDR3 length equals 15 residues. The CDR3 DNA is TGTGCCACCAGCAGAGATCGAGCGGGCAACACTGAAGCTTTCTTT. Encoded protein: CATSRDRAGNTEAFF.

There are a few counts of this clonotype. This CDR3 reads CSAHSGSYPDTQYF. CDR3 DNA sequence: TGCAGTGCCCACAGCGGGAGCTATCCAGATACGCAGTATTTT. V usage is TRBV20-1 and J usage is TRBJ2-3, with 8 bases matching TRBD2. Germline CDR1 DFQATT, CDR2 SNEGSKA (reference sequence). The CDR3 is made up of 14 amino acids. The V segment lost 6 bases and the J segment 4 bases; nucleotides outside the gene matches: 9.

In the case of this clonotype: A much larger clone sits a single nucleotide away, making a read error possible. CDR3 amino acids: CVSSPSGLPYNEQFF. In DNA, the CDR3 is TGTGTCAGTAGTCCCTCGGGACTGCCGTACAATGAGCAGTTCTTC. The V gene is TRBV19, the J gene TRBJ2-1; TRBD2 might be the D (6 bases). Germline CDR1 LNHDA, CDR2 SQIVND (reference sequence). The CDR3 is made up of 15 amino acids.

This clonotype occurred a few times. The chain links TRBV19 to TRBJ1-3, with D unclear. Germline CDR1 and CDR2: LNHDA and SQIVND (reference sequence). V lost 3 bases and J 2 bases, leaving 14 bases between the germline ends. The CDR3 is made up of 16 amino acids. Here the CDR3 DNA reads TGTGCCAGTAGTATTACAGACCGCCTCCCTGGAAACACCATATATTTT. The encoded protein is CASSITDRLPGNTIYF.

This clonotype has only a few counts. The chain recombines TRBV19 with TRBJ2-3; the D is unclear. The germline V gene encodes CDR1 LNHDA and CDR2 SQIVND (reference sequence). V lost 3 bases to trimming and J lost 3 bases, with 16 bases between them. The length of the CDR3 is 16 residues. CDR3 residues: CASSIGGMAWTDTQYF. CDR3 coding DNA: TGTGCCAGTAGTATCGGCGGTATGGCCTGGACAGATACGCAGTATTTT. The whole variable domain, filled in from reference TRBV19 and TRBJ2-3, reads DGGITQSPKYLFRKEGQNVTLSCEQNLNHDAMYWYRQDPGQGLRLIYYSQIVNDFQKGDIAEGYSVSREKKESFPLTVTSAQKNPTAFYLCASSIGGMAWTDTQYFGPGTRLTVL.

This chain connects TRBV29-1 to TRBJ1-3, with 9 positions matching TRBD1. J gave up 4 bases and V 0 bases, and 10 bases lay outside the gene matches. This CDR3 has 17 residues. Germline CDR1 reads SQVTM; CDR2 reads ANQGSEA. CDR3 DNA sequence: TGCAGCGTTGAAGATTGGGGACAGGGAGCTCCCGGAAACACCATATATTTT. Translation gives CSVEDWGQGAPGNTIYF.